A single sample gave rise to the 27 T cell receptor beta chains below, sequenced in a study of OX40 agonist ivuxolimab in advanced cancers. Measured with immunoSEQ multiplex PCR; TCRdb has only the in-frame clones, and not every one. Of 65,000 to 70,000 clones in the sample, about 90% were seen once. The source material was CD4+ or CD8+ T cells sorted from blood, sampled in a trial of the OX40 agonist ivuxolimab. Receptors were obtained from an adult with an advanced solid tumor such as melanoma, head and neck, liver or kidney cancer.

The V gene is TRBV19, the J gene TRBJ2-1; the D gene is possibly TRBD2 (6 bases). Germline CDR1 and CDR2: LNHDA and SQIVND (reference sequence). The CDR3 loop spans 14 amino acids. V lost 5 bases to trimming and J lost 9 bases, with 17 bases between them. CDR3 nucleotides: TGTGCCAGTAGTTCTTTAGCGGTGGCTGGTGAGCAGTTCTTC. This gives the protein CASSSLAVAGEQFF. Supplemented by reference TRBV19 and TRBJ2-1, the full variable domain reads DGGITQSPKYLFRKEGQNVTLSCEQNLNHDAMYWYRQDPGQGLRLIYYSQIVNDFQKGDIAEGYSVSREKKESFPLTVTSAQKNPTAFYLCASSSLAVAGEQFFGPGTRLTVL.

J is TRBJ2-7 and V is TRBV7-3, with 9 bases matching TRBD2. The CDR3 is 15 amino acids. In germline, CDR1 is SGHTA, CDR2 FQGTGA. Germline trimming cut 1 base from V and 5 bases from J; bases unmatched to any gene: 6. The CDR3 nucleotides are TGTGCCAGCAGCTTAAGCGGCGGGGGGGCTGACGAGCAGTACTTC. Residues: CASSLSGGGADEQYF.

This clone was seen just once. The CDR3 loop is CASSAGQPVYGYTF. The CDR3 DNA reads TGCGCCAGCAGCGCCGGACAGCCGGTCTATGGCTACACCTTC. This chain joins TRBV5-1 and TRBJ1-2, with D maybe TRBD1 (6 bases). The germline V gene encodes CDR1 SGHRS and CDR2 YFSETQ. The CDR3 sequence is 14 residues long. Trimming took off 4 bases at V and 4 bases at J, with 14 bases between the two ends.

The rearrangement uses TRBV5-1 and TRBJ2-1; TRBD2 matches at 11 bases. This CDR3 comprises 16 residues. The germline CDR1 and CDR2 sequences are SGHRS and YFSETQ. J lost 5 bases, V lost 3 bases, and 7 bases had no gene match. This CDR3 reads CASSSVGLAGHNEQFF. Here the CDR3 DNA reads TGCGCCAGCAGCTCGGTCGGACTAGCGGGTCACAATGAGCAGTTCTTC.

This clone is a singleton in its sample. In DNA form, the CDR3 reads TGTGCCAGCAGTTACGGAGGGGGTAGCTTCGTCCGCGAGCAGTACTTC. Its translation is CASSYGGGSFVREQYF. The chain employs TRBV6-5 and TRBJ2-7, with D perhaps given as TRBD1 or TRBD2 (6 bases each). Trimming stripped 2 bases from V and 6 bases from J, with 20 bases between. The CDR3 has 16 amino acids. Germline V gene lookup returns CDR1 MNHEY and CDR2 SVGAGI.

The chain joins TRBV7-2 to TRBJ2-3; 11 bases are a match to TRBD2. Per germline, CDR1 SGHTA and CDR2 FQGNSA. V trimming: 4 bases; J trimming: 5 bases; junction bases outside the gene matches: 11. This CDR3 contains 17 residues. CDR3 in amino acids: CASSSRPLAGDGDTQYF. In DNA, the CDR3 is TGTGCCAGCAGCTCCAGACCACTAGCGGGAGATGGAGATACGCAGTATTTT.

This clone was recorded once. V usage is TRBV7-2 and J usage is TRBJ2-2; 8 nucleotides match TRBD1. The trim removed 2 bases at V and 2 bases at J, leaving 1 base unmatched. This CDR3 spans 15 amino acids. Germline V lookup: CDR1 SGHTA, CDR2 FQGNSA. The CDR3: CASSLTGGNTGELFF. The CDR3 DNA reads as TGTGCCAGCAGCTTAACAGGGGGTAACACCGGGGAGCTGTTTTTT.

This clone was recorded a few times. As DNA, the CDR3 is TGTGCCCACCAAGCGGGGAGCTCCTACGAGCAGTACTTC. Amino acid sequence: CAHQAGSSYEQYF. The V call is TRBV28, the J call TRBJ2-7; 7 bases align to TRBD2. The CDR3 sequence is 13 residues long. Germline CDR1 reads MDHEN; CDR2 reads SYDVKM. The V and J ends lost 11 bases and 0 bases, in that order; junction bases with no gene match: 7.

This chain links TRBV2 with TRBJ2-2; 10 bases align to TRBD2. CDR1 and CDR2 from the germline V gene are SNHLY and FYNNEI. The CDR3 sequence is 15 residues long. J was trimmed by 7 bases and V by 7 bases; bases with no gene match: 9. The CDR3 nucleotides are TGTGCCAGCAACCATGAGCGGGGGGGCATCGGGGAGCTGTTTTTT. It encodes CASNHERGGIGELFF.

In this sample, this clone turned up once. The chain combines TRBV11-2 with TRBJ1-1, with 7 bases matching TRBD1. V lost 3 bases, J lost 10 bases, and 11 bases stayed unmatched. This CDR3 region has 14 residues. Per the germline V gene, CDR1 is SGHAT and CDR2 is FQNNGV. The CDR3 DNA follows: TGTGCCAGCAGCTTCTCCTCCACAGGGGACCCAGCTTTCTTT. Translating it yields CASSFSSTGDPAFF.

This clone came up once. J is TRBJ1-2 and V is TRBV19; 7 bases are a match to TRBD1. This CDR3 has 16 residues. Germline loops: CDR1 LNHDA, CDR2 SQIVND (reference sequence). With 4 bases clipped from V and 3 bases from J, the junction kept 11 bases outside the gene matches. The DNA for the CDR3 is TGTGCCAGTAGTACTAGTCGAGGGGGCACCTACTATGGCTACACCTTC. As protein: CASSTSRGGTYYGYTF.

This clone is a singleton in its sample. The rearrangement links TRBV7-3 to TRBJ2-3; a possible D gene is TRBD1 (6 bases). Germline V gene data show CDR1 as SGHTA and CDR2 as FQGTGA. The V end was cut by 5 bases, the J end by 0 bases, with 12 bases between. The CDR3 consists of 15 residues. The CDR3 region has the DNA TGTGCCAGCAGCCCGGACAGCGACAGCACAGATACGCAGTATTTT. Amino acid sequence: CASSPDSDSTDTQYF.

V gene TRBV7-9 combines with J gene TRBJ1-1; TRBD1 is a possible D gene (6 bases). CDR3 length equals 13 residues. Trimming stripped 0 bases from V and 6 bases from J, with 8 bases between. Per the germline V gene, CDR1 is SEHNR and CDR2 is FQNEAQ (reference sequence). In nucleotides, the CDR3 is TGTGCCAGCAGCTTAGCCGCAGGGGCTGAAGCTTTCTTT. Its translation: CASSLAAGAEAFF.

CDR3 protein: CASSPQGGELFF. Written as DNA, the CDR3 is TGTGCCAGCAGCCCCCAGGGCGGGGAGCTGTTTTTT. The chain employs TRBV28 and TRBJ2-2; D may be TRBD1 (5 bases). Looked up from germline, CDR1 is MDHEN and CDR2 is SYDVKM. The CDR3 runs 12 residues. V dropped 6 bases and J dropped 7 bases, with 9 bases sitting between them. The full variable domain, completed using reference TRBV28 and TRBJ2-2, is DVKVTQSSRYLVKRTGEKVFLECVQDMDHENMFWYRQDPGLGLRLIYFSYDVKMKEKGDIPEGYSVSREKKERFSLILESASTNQTSMYLCASSPQGGELFFGEGSRLTVL.

The chain has TRBV28 and TRBJ2-7; TRBD2 matches at 8 bases. The length of the CDR3 is 15 residues. J lost 3 bases, V lost 7 bases, and 11 bases had no gene match. Per the germline V gene, CDR1 is MDHEN and CDR2 is SYDVKM. DNA of the CDR3: TGTGCCAGCACAACGGGTGCGGGGGGCGACTACGAGCAGTACTTC. It yields the protein CASTTGAGGDYEQYF.

This chain connects TRBV4-2 to TRBJ2-1, with D perhaps TRBD1 (5 bases). V was trimmed by 0 bases and J by 1 base, leaving 7 bases between them. The CDR3 is 15 amino acids. Germline lookup yields CDR1 LGHNA and CDR2 YNFKEQ. In DNA, the CDR3 is TGTGCCAGCAGCCAAGAAGGGGTTTCCTACAATGAGCAGTTCTTC. The encoded protein is CASSQEGVSYNEQFF.

This chain uses TRBV28 with TRBJ1-4; possibly TRBD1 for D (5 bases). V lost 5 bases and J lost 0, with 10 bases in between. The CDR3 runs to 15 residues. Germline V lookup: CDR1 MDHEN, CDR2 SYDVKM. The CDR3 coding sequence is TGTGCCAGCAGTGGGGGGGAATCAACTAATGAAAAACTGTTTTTT. Amino acids: CASSGGESTNEKLFF.

This chain connects TRBV7-2 to TRBJ1-5; D is ambiguous. Trimming pared 6 bases from V and 3 bases from J, leaving 6 bases between. The CDR3 has 12 residues. Germline lookup yields CDR1 SGHTA and CDR2 FQGNSA. CDR3 in DNA: TGTGCCAGCAGTTTCCCCAATCAGCCCCAGCATTTT. This translates into CASSFPNQPQHF.

This chain's CDR3 is CASSLTQSSEAFF. The CDR3 DNA reads TGTGCCAGCAGCCTAACCCAGTCCTCTGAAGCTTTCTTT. The rearrangement uses TRBV7-9 and TRBJ1-1, with unresolved D. Germline values: CDR1 SEHNR, CDR2 FQNEAQ (reference sequence). Trimming shortened V by 5 bases and J by 6 bases, and 13 bases separated the two germline ends. This CDR3 is 13 amino acids long.

V and J are TRBV28 and TRBJ1-2; D not certain. Trimming stripped 3 bases from V and 4 bases from J, with 12 bases between. The V gene's germline CDR1 is MDHEN and CDR2 SYDVKM. This CDR3 has 14 amino acids. The CDR3 reads CASSLSGRTYGYTF. The CDR3 region has the DNA TGTGCCAGCAGTTTGAGTGGGCGGACCTATGGCTACACCTTC.

The chain uses TRBV10-1 and TRBJ2-3; D is possibly TRBD1 or TRBD2 (5 bases each). V lost 2 bases and J lost 0, with 21 bases in between. The CDR3 is 19 amino acids. Germline lookup yields CDR1 WNHNN and CDR2 SYGVQD (reference sequence). The CDR3 DNA is TGCGCCAGCAGTGAGGGGGGAGTCTCTGGGGATGTAAGCACAGATACGCAGTATTTT. The encoded protein is CASSEGGVSGDVSTDTQYF.

The chain uses TRBV14 and TRBJ2-2; D may correspond to TRBD1 or TRBD2 (6 bases each). V gave up 3 bases and J gave up 0 bases, with 17 bases separating them. CDR1 is SGHDN, CDR2 FVKESK, per germline. This CDR3 spans 18 amino acids. The CDR3 protein is CASSHPGTGATNTGELFF. CDR3 in DNA: TGTGCCAGCAGCCATCCTGGGACGGGGGCAACGAACACCGGGGAGCTGTTTTTT.

CDR3 coding DNA: TGTGCCAGCAGCGGAACGGTACCTGAGCAGTTCTTC. This sequence encodes CASSGTVPEQFF. This rearrangement joins TRBV5-4 to TRBJ2-1; D gene uncertain. The CDR3 consists of 12 residues. The germline CDR1 and CDR2 sequences are SGHNT and YYREEE (reference sequence). The V gene lost 4 bases and the J gene lost 9 bases, with 11 bases spanning the gap.

The CDR3 protein is CASSIKMNTEAFF. CDR3 DNA: TGTGCCAGTAGTATAAAAATGAACACTGAAGCTTTCTTT. V gene TRBV19 combines with J gene TRBJ1-1; unclear D gene. Deletions cut 2 bases from V and 0 bases from J, with 4 bases between. The V gene's germline CDR1 is LNHDA and CDR2 SQIVND (reference sequence). The CDR3 is 13 amino acids.

The V and J genes are TRBV9 and TRBJ1-1, with D unclear. CDR1 is SGDLS and CDR2 is YYNGEE in the germline V gene. V was trimmed by 3 bases and J by 4 bases, leaving 10 bases between them. This CDR3 contains 13 residues. CDR3 protein: CASSGIPGTEAFF. CDR3 sequence (DNA): TGTGCCAGCAGCGGAATACCGGGCACTGAAGCTTTCTTT.

This chain uses TRBV28 with TRBJ2-7; no firm D call. Germline lookup yields CDR1 MDHEN and CDR2 SYDVKM. The CDR3 length is 11 residues. The V end lost 6 bases, the J end lost 4 bases, and 7 bases lay between the germline ends. CDR3 coding DNA: TGTGCCAGCAGCGGAACTTACGAGCAGTACTTC. This sequence encodes CASSGTYEQYF.

The rearrangement joins TRBV11-3 to TRBJ2-5; 9 positions agree with TRBD2. This CDR3 contains 15 residues. The V segment lost 2 bases and the J segment 6 bases; nucleotides outside the gene matches: 7. Germline V gives CDR1 SGHNT, CDR2 YENEEA. The CDR3 reads CASSLRSGGKKTQYF. The CDR3 DNA follows: TGTGCCAGCAGCTTAAGGAGCGGGGGGAAGAAGACCCAGTACTTC.